The 5 T cell receptor beta chains listed next were all sequenced from one sample in a study of somatic mutations in cytotoxic T cells in rheumatoid arthritis. Repertoires were generated with immunoSEQ multiplex PCR, while TCRdb's copy carries only in-frame clones and drops some. The sample includes approximately 20,000 clones, approximately 87% of them seen just once. Sequenced sample: CD8+ T cells sorted from blood. The source of these receptors is a man aged 35 to 55 in good health.

The CDR3: CASSQTWLTGAGNEQFF. Written as DNA, the CDR3 is TGCGCCAGCAGCCAGACTTGGTTGACAGGGGCTGGGAATGAGCAGTTCTTC. The genes are TRBV4-1 and TRBJ2-1; 8 nucleotides line up with TRBD1. Germline-derived CDR1 and CDR2 are MGHRA and YSYEKL. The CDR3 has 17 amino acids. Germline trimming cut 3 bases from V and 7 bases from J; bases unmatched to any gene: 14.

The chain combines TRBV27 with TRBJ2-7; tentatively, D is TRBD2 (6 bases). The length of the CDR3 is 15 residues. With 0 bases removed from V and 0 bases from J, the gap between germline ends came to 9 bases. Germline CDR1 reads MNHEY; CDR2 reads SMNVEV (reference sequence). CDR3 amino acids: CASSLSSGSSYEQYF. Written as DNA, the CDR3 is TGTGCCAGCAGTTTATCATCCGGGAGCTCCTACGAGCAGTACTTC.

This CDR3 reads CAISDGQGEVNQPQHF. CDR3 coding DNA: TGTGCCATCAGTGATGGGCAGGGGGAAGTCAATCAGCCCCAGCATTTT. The V and J genes are TRBV10-3 and TRBJ1-5, with 7 positions matching TRBD1. The CDR3 contains 16 residues. The germline V gene encodes CDR1 ENHRY and CDR2 SYGVKD. V lost 3 bases, J lost 3 bases, and 8 bases stayed unmatched.

The chain links TRBV27 to TRBJ1-5; no clear D gene. V lost 5 bases, J lost 5 bases, and 13 bases lay in between. Germline V gives CDR1 MNHEY, CDR2 SMNVEV (reference sequence). CDR3 length: 14 residues. CDR3 loop: CASSRDAGDQPQHF. DNA of the CDR3: TGTGCCAGCAGTCGAGACGCTGGGGATCAGCCCCAGCATTTT.

The gene calls are TRBV30 and TRBJ2-3, with no clear D. This CDR3 has 13 amino acids. CDR1 and CDR2 from the germline V gene are GTSNPN and SVGIG (reference sequence). Between the trimmed V and J ends, which lost 2 bases and 0 bases, there was a span of 6 bases. The CDR3 protein is CAWSLDSTDTQYF. The CDR3 nucleotides read TGTGCCTGGAGTTTAGACAGCACAGATACGCAGTATTTT.